This TCR beta chain was captured in a study of cytomegalovirus exposure and HLA in healthy donors. General observations from the study: Confirmation in vitro established that a few CMV-associated chains were specific for CMV antigens. Later genetic work tied a missense DCLRE1C variant to beta-chain V and J trimming.

This CDR3 contains 13 residues. V was trimmed by 2 bases and J by 2 bases, leaving 7 bases between them. The germline V gene encodes CDR1 SGHRS and CDR2 YFSETQ. The PCR ran on 60 Vbeta and 13 Jbeta primers. Assay: immunoSEQ multiplex PCR; the TCRdb copy retains only in-frame clones and omits some. The table shows under 200,000 clones, with roughly 80% occurring only once. Nominally healthy donors provided the samples, though records likely missed some immune exposures. Notes on this clone: No antigen is known for it.

This sequence joins TRBV5-1 and TRBJ1-1; tentative D call: TRBD1 (5 bases). The TCR was taken from a male donor in good health and CMV-seronegative. Sequencing was done on a sample of PBMCs. The CDR3 DNA reads TGCGCCAGCAGCTTTGACAGTAACACTGAAGCTTTCTTT. Protein sequence: CASSFDSNTEAFF.